The rows below give T cell receptor beta chains drawn from one sample of a study of beta chain features in type 1 diabetes. Libraries were prepared by immunoSEQ multiplex PCR; TCRdb keeps only in-frame clonotypes and omits some of them. The data hold some 270,000 clones, with less than 15% observed a single time. The sequencing input was naive CD4+ T cells from blood. These receptor sequences come from a woman aged 40 to 50 in good health. Each CDR3 is given with its conserved first and last residue. D genes are given only for firm matches. Size tells how often a clone was seen (once, few, many) or the class of an expanded clone, and some rows leave it out.

size	V	D	J	CDR3	DNA
NA	TRBV7-2	NA	TRBJ2-3	CASSFRGLSDTQYF	TGTGCCAGCAGCTTCCGGGGACTCTCAGATACGCAGTATTTT
few	TRBV14	NA	TRBJ2-3	CASSQDWGGPDTQYF	TGTGCCAGCAGCCAAGATTGGGGGGGGCCAGATACGCAGTATTTT
few	TRBV7-9	NA	TRBJ1-5	CASSLSGNQPQHF	TGTGCCAGCAGCTTATCCGGGAATCAGCCCCAGCATTTT
NA	TRBV7-2	NA	TRBJ2-2	CASSFTGVNTGELFF	TGTGCCAGCAGCTTTACAGGAGTGAACACCGGGGAGCTGTTTTTT
few	TRBV23-1	NA	TRBJ1-5	CASRPGAQGGQPQHF	TGCGCCAGCAGGCCAGGGGCACAGGGTGGGCAGCCCCAGCATTTT
NA	TRBV11-2	NA	TRBJ2-1	CASSQDSSYNEQFF	TGTGCCAGCAGCCAAGACTCATCCTACAATGAGCAGTTCTTC
NA	TRBV7-9	TRBD2	TRBJ2-3	CASLAGGTDTQYF	TGTGCCAGCCTAGCGGGGGGCACAGATACGCAGTATTTT
NA	TRBV7-9	TRBD1	TRBJ1-5	CASSPGTGGLQPQHF	TGTGCCAGCAGCCCCGGGACAGGGGGACTGCAGCCCCAGCATTTT
few	TRBV6-5	TRBD2	TRBJ2-1	CASSTGTSGGDEQFF	TGTGCCAGCAGCACCGGGACTAGCGGGGGGGATGAGCAGTTCTTC
few	TRBV19	TRBD1	TRBJ1-2	CASSMLNSAGGNYGYTF	TGTGCCAGTAGTATGCTGAACTCGGCAGGGGGGAACTATGGCTACACCTTC
NA	TRBV7-9	TRBD1	TRBJ2-7	CASSPQRTGPGYEQYF	TGTGCCAGCAGCCCGCAAAGGACAGGGCCGGGGTACGAGCAGTACTTC
NA	TRBV12-5	NA	TRBJ2-3	CASGTQVTDTQYF	TGTGCTAGTGGAACGCAGGTCACAGATACGCAGTATTTT
NA	TRBV18	NA	TRBJ1-2	CASSPPNRNYGYTF	TGTGCCAGCTCACCACCTAACAGAAACTATGGCTACACCTTC
NA	TRBV6-6	NA	TRBJ2-2	CASILRGGPVEELFF	TGTGCCAGCATCCTTAGGGGGGGGCCGGTGGAGGAGCTGTTTTTT
few	TRBV7-9	TRBD2	TRBJ2-1	CASRTAGGSFYNEQFF	TGTGCCAGCAGAACAGCGGGGGGGTCTTTCTACAATGAGCAGTTCTTC
few	TRBV15	TRBD1	TRBJ1-5	CATSRAVRGQGYQPQHF	TGTGCCACCAGCAGAGCGGTTAGGGGACAGGGATATCAGCCCCAGCATTTT
NA	TRBV9	TRBD2	TRBJ2-5	CASSVGHQTRLARVETQYF	TGTGCCAGCAGCGTAGGACACCAGACTCGACTAGCGAGGGTGGAGACCCAGTACTTC
NA	TRBV19	NA	TRBJ2-5	CAQGPSIIVPDRQETQYF	TGTGCTCAGGGTCCGTCCATTATCGTCCCGGACAGACAAGAGACCCAGTACTTC
few	TRBV6-9	NA	TRBJ2-7	CASRPQGYEQYF	TGTGCCAGCAGACCACAGGGATACGAGCAGTACTTC
NA	TRBV18	NA	TRBJ2-3	CASSPKDTQYF	TGTGCCAGCTCCCCCAAAGATACGCAGTATTTT
few	TRBV12-5	NA	TRBJ2-7	CASGTYSYEQYF	TGTGCTAGTGGTACCTACAGTTACGAGCAGTACTTC
NA	TRBV29-1	TRBD1	TRBJ1-1	CSVQGAQNTEAFF	TGCAGCGTTCAGGGGGCGCAAAACACTGAAGCTTTCTTT
few	TRBV5-1	TRBD1	TRBJ1-1	CASRRTGEIAFF	TGCGCCAGCAGAAGGACAGGGGAAATCGCTTTCTTT
few	TRBV6-5	TRBD1	TRBJ1-1	CASSSDRGVGNTEAFF	TGTGCCAGCAGTTCGGACAGGGGTGTGGGGAACACTGAAGCTTTCTTT
NA	TRBV6-1	NA	TRBJ2-5	CASSLGSGGTQYF	TGTGCCAGCAGTTTGGGGTCCGGGGGGACCCAGTACTTC
few	TRBV5-6	NA	TRBJ2-1	CASRGLGGDNEQFF	TGTGCCAGCAGGGGGTTAGGGGGTGACAATGAGCAGTTCTTC
few	TRBV7-2	TRBD1	TRBJ1-6	CATRRTTGADSPLHF	TGTGCCACCAGGAGAACGACAGGGGCGGATTCACCCCTCCACTTT
NA	TRBV27	NA	TRBJ2-5	CASSFGKARETQYF	TGTGCCAGCAGTTTCGGAAAGGCCAGGGAGACCCAGTACTTC
NA	TRBV7-9	TRBD1	TRBJ1-2	CASSFDRAANYGYTF	TGTGCCAGCAGCTTTGACAGGGCTGCTAACTATGGCTACACCTTC